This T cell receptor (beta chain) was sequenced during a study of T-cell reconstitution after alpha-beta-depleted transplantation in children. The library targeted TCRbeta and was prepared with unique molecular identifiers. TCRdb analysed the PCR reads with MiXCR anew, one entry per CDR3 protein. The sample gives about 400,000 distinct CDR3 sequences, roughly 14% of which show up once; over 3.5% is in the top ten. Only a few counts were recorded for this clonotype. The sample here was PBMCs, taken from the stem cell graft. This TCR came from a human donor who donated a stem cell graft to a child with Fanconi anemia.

This chain's CDR3 is CASSQDARRKQYF. CDR3 in DNA: TGTGCCAGCAGCCAAGATGCCAGGCGGAAGCAGTACTTC. The rearrangement uses TRBV3-1 and TRBJ2-7; D gene uncertain. This CDR3 is built from 13 residues. Germline V gene lookup returns CDR1 LGHDT and CDR2 YNNKEL (reference sequence). V was shortened by 0 bases and J by 8 bases, with 11 bases between the two germline ends.